This T cell receptor (beta chain) was recorded in a study of blood T cell repertoires in COVID-19. Across the study: The samples span acute and convalescent COVID-19 from the United States, Italy and Spain. PBMCs, B-cell-depleted T cells, or T cells were the source of the cDNA or gDNA that made up the material.

Sequencing was performed with immunoSEQ multiplex PCR; in TCRdb, only in-frame clones are kept and a portion is missing. This sample has about 250,000 clones, with roughly 82% found just once. The CDR3 spans 13 residues. Trimming shortened V by 3 bases and J by 1 base, and 6 bases separated the two germline ends. Germline-derived CDR1 and CDR2 are SGHNT and YYREEE (reference sequence). The Seattle patients joined while their infection was active and were tracked longitudinally afterward. The chain employs TRBV5-4 and TRBJ2-3, with D hard to call. Sequencing used peripheral blood. The source is a woman aged 80 or over with COVID-19, enrolled during active disease. CDR3 nucleotides: TGTGCCAGCAGCTCCACAGGCACAGATACGCAGTATTTT. This codes for CASSSTGTDTQYF.